The clone carrying this T cell receptor (beta chain) was detected only a few times. V was pared by 1 base and J by 1 base, with 5 bases of the junction left unmatched. The CDR3 sequence is 16 residues long. Germline V gene lookup returns CDR1 SGHTA and CDR2 FQGNSA. Produced via immunoSEQ multiplex PCR; TCRdb's table is partial and in-frame only. This sample has about 160,000 clones; 85% to 90% occur once, and the top ten carry roughly 4%. The sample is drawn from a study of blood T cell repertoires in COVID-19. Study-level background: Collection of acute and convalescent COVID-19 samples took place in the United States, Italy and Spain. Sample material is recorded as cDNA or gDNA derived from T cells, B-cell-depleted T cells, or PBMCs.

This clonotype originated in a woman aged 65 to 85 with acute or convalescent COVID-19. This chain links TRBV7-2 with TRBJ2-3; 7 nucleotides align to TRBD1. The sample consisted of peripheral blood. Written as DNA, the CDR3 is TGTGCCAGCAGCTTAGGGATTGGACAGGGCACAGATACGCAGTATTTT. This gives the protein CASSLGIGQGTDTQYF.